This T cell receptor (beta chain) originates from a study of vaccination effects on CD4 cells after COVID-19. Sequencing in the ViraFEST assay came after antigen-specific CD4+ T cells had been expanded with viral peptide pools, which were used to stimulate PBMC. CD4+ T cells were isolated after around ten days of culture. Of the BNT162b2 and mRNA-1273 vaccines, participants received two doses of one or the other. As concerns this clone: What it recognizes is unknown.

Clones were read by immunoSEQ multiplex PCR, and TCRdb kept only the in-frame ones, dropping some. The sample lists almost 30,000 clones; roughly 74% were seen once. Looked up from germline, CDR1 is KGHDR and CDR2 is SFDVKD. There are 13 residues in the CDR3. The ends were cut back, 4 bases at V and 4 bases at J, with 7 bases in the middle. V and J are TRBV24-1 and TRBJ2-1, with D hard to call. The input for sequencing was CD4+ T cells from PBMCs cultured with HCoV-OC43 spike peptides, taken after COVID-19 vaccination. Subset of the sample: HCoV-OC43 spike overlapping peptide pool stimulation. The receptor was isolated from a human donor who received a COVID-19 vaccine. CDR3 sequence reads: CATSDEGYNEQFF. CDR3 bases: TGTGCCACCAGTGACGAAGGATACAATGAGCAGTTCTTC.